The 24 T cell receptor beta chains in this list originate from one sample, sequenced in a study of cytomegalovirus exposure and HLA in healthy donors. The primer mix had 60 Vbeta and 13 Jbeta primers. Measured with immunoSEQ multiplex PCR; TCRdb has only the in-frame clones, and not every one. The sample has under 150,000 clones, roughly 67% seen once. Sample: PBMCs. The receptors here all came from a man younger than 35 in good health and CMV-seropositive.

This chain links TRBV4-1 with TRBJ2-3, with 13 bases matching TRBD2. The CDR3 spans 19 residues. V lost 1 base, J lost 0 bases, and 7 bases stayed unmatched. CDR1 MGHRA and CDR2 YSYEKL come from the germline V gene. CDR3 nucleotide sequence: TGCGCCAGCAGCCAAGTGGGACTAGCGGGGCAAGATAGCACAGATACGCAGTATTTT. Translation: CASSQVGLAGQDSTDTQYF.

The chain employs TRBV7-9 and TRBJ2-3; 9 nucleotides agree with TRBD1. CDR3 size: 16 residues. V lost 5 bases, J lost 0 bases, and 6 bases stayed unmatched. Germline CDR1 is SEHNR and CDR2 is FQNEAQ (reference sequence). The DNA for the CDR3 is TGTGCCAGCAGCAAAGCCGGGACAGGGAGCACAGATACGCAGTATTTT. This sequence encodes CASSKAGTGSTDTQYF.

The rearrangement uses TRBV2 and TRBJ2-7, with a possible D match to TRBD2 (6 bases). This CDR3 spans 14 amino acids. Germline CDR1 SNHLY, CDR2 FYNNEI. The V end lost 8 bases, the J end lost 0 bases, and 14 bases lay between the germline ends. This CDR3 is CASSSRGSSYEQYF. DNA for the CDR3: TGTGCCAGCTCCTCGCGGGGTAGCTCCTACGAGCAGTACTTC.

This clone has a handful of counts. The chain is built from TRBV6-1 and TRBJ2-2, with 10 positions matching TRBD2. Germline V gene lookup returns CDR1 MNHNS and CDR2 SASEGT. V lost 8 bases, J lost 3 bases, and 6 bases stayed unmatched. CDR3 length: 15 residues. The CDR3, as DNA: TGTGCCAGCGGCTTGGGGACTAGCGACACCGGGGAGCTGTTTTTT. It translates to CASGLGTSDTGELFF.

The chain employs TRBV9 and TRBJ2-3; possibly TRBD2 for D (6 bases). V shed 3 bases and J shed 0 bases, with 20 bases lying between them. This CDR3 has 18 amino acids. The germline V gene has CDR1 SGDLS and CDR2 YYNGEE. The CDR3 nucleotides read TGTGCCAGCAGCGGGCGGGGCGCTCTCCTCTTTAGCACAGATACGCAGTATTTT. Protein sequence: CASSGRGALLFSTDTQYF.

This clone was seen once. A junction boundary mismatches the germline segment, possibly from a read error. The chain links TRBV6-1 to TRBJ1-6; D unresolved. Germline V lookup: CDR1 MNHNS, CDR2 SASEGT. The CDR3 is made up of 12 amino acids. The DNA for the CDR3 is TGCGGCACGTCGGCGGAAAATTCACCCCTCCACTTT. Translating it yields CGTSAENSPLHF.

This clone was found once. The rearrangement uses TRBV11-3 and TRBJ1-6; 7 positions agree with TRBD1. Unmatched junction bases numbered 3, after V lost 0 bases and J lost 7 bases. The CDR3 has 15 residues. Germline V CDR1 and CDR2: SGHNT, YENEEA. CDR3 sequence reads: CASSLETGRNSPLHF. The CDR3 DNA reads as TGTGCCAGCAGCTTAGAGACAGGGAGGAATTCACCCCTCCACTTT.

The chain has TRBV30 and TRBJ2-1; TRBD2 might be the D (7 bases). V lost 7 bases and J 5 bases, leaving 21 bases between the germline ends. The CDR3 runs 15 residues. CDR1 is GTSNPN and CDR2 is SVGIG in the germline V gene (reference sequence). In DNA form, the CDR3 reads TGTGCCTTAAACAGTAGGGGGGGCGCAGACAATGAGCAGTTCTTC. Translating it yields CALNSRGGADNEQFF.

This chain links TRBV30 with TRBJ2-5, with no clear D. This CDR3 contains 12 residues. Germline-derived CDR1 and CDR2 are GTSNPN and SVGIG (reference sequence). Trimming cost V 2 bases and J 1 base, with 5 bases left between them. The CDR3 here is CAWSLSQETQYF. The CDR3 DNA follows: TGTGCCTGGAGTCTTTCCCAAGAGACCCAGTACTTC.

A few counts support this clone. This rearrangement joins TRBV5-1 to TRBJ2-3, with TRBD2 identical over 9 bases. V gave up 7 bases and J gave up 5 bases; unmatched junction bases: 11. CDR1 is SGHRS and CDR2 is YFSETQ in the germline V gene. The CDR3 is 15 residues long. The CDR3 here is CASQRDSGGQDTQYF. For the CDR3, the DNA is TGCGCCAGCCAGAGAGATAGCGGGGGACAAGATACGCAGTATTTT.

This clone was picked up one time. The chain combines TRBV9 with TRBJ2-5, with unresolved D. Per the germline V gene, CDR1 is SGDLS and CDR2 is YYNGEE. The CDR3 totals 13 residues. The V end was cut by 0 bases, the J end by 7 bases, with 10 bases between. CDR3 residues: CASSVGRPRTQYF. CDR3 sequence (DNA): TGTGCCAGCAGCGTAGGCAGGCCGCGGACCCAGTACTTC.

This clone has only one observation. The chain carries TRBV19 and TRBJ2-2; D might be TRBD2 (6 bases). The CDR3 extends over 17 amino acids. Trimming stripped 10 bases from V and 2 bases from J, with 23 bases between. Germline CDR1 and CDR2: LNHDA and SQIVND (reference sequence). The CDR3 DNA sequence: TGTGCCACCTCAAATAACCCGGGACTTCCTAACACCGGGGAGCTGTTTTTT. This translates into CATSNNPGLPNTGELFF.

CDR3 bases: TGTGCCAGGGAACGGGGGATCCTTACGAAAGCTTTCTTT. Residues: CARERGILTKAFF. The gene calls are TRBV2 and TRBJ1-1; possibly TRBD1 for D (5 bases). With 9 bases removed from V and 9 bases from J, the gap between germline ends came to 20 bases. Looked up from germline, CDR1 is SNHLY and CDR2 is FYNNEI. The CDR3 is 13 amino acids.

The chain uses TRBV7-9 and TRBJ2-7; 9 nucleotides align to TRBD2. The J segment lost 5 bases and the V segment lost 0 bases, leaving 2 bases of the junction unmatched. The CDR3 runs to 14 residues. Germline V lookup: CDR1 SEHNR, CDR2 FQNEAQ (reference sequence). The DNA of the CDR3 is TGTGCCAGCAGCTTAGCTAGCGGGGGCAACGAGCAGTACTTC. Its translation is CASSLASGGNEQYF.

On this clone: The same CDR3 also results from other DNA sequences found in this sample. The rearrangement joins TRBV7-9 to TRBJ2-5; 7 bases are shared with TRBD1. Germline loops: CDR1 SEHNR, CDR2 FQNEAQ (reference sequence). The CDR3 length is 14 residues. Germline trimming cut 5 bases from V and 1 base from J; bases unmatched to any gene: 4. For the CDR3, the DNA is TGTGCCAGCAGCCCAGGGACAGCCCAAGAGACCCAGTACTTC. Translated, it gives CASSPGTAQETQYF.

This clone was detected a few times. V usage is TRBV11-1 and J usage is TRBJ2-5, with D possibly matching TRBD2 (7 bases). V lost 5 bases, J lost 5 bases, and 24 bases lay in between. The CDR3 length is 17 residues. Germline V gene lookup returns CDR1 SGHAT and CDR2 FQDESV (reference sequence). CDR3: CASSPRLGRGTGETQYF. The CDR3 nucleotides read TGTGCCAGCAGCCCTCGCTTGGGGAGGGGGACGGGGGAGACCCAGTACTTC.

V is TRBV7-3 and J is TRBJ2-2, with 8 bases aligning to TRBD2. J was trimmed by 3 bases and V by 3 bases; bases with no gene match: 3. Germline V gene lookup returns CDR1 SGHTA and CDR2 FQGTGA. The CDR3 loop spans 15 amino acids. CDR3 coding DNA: TGTGCCAGCAGCTTCACGGGGGGGCACACCGGGGAGCTGTTTTTT. This gives the protein CASSFTGGHTGELFF.

The chain has TRBV18 and TRBJ1-5; no reliable D call. CDR1 is KGHSH and CDR2 is LQKENI in the germline V gene. Trimming took 2 bases from V and 9 from J, leaving 14 bases between them. The CDR3 loop spans 14 amino acids. CDR3 loop: CASSPVGAQSPQHF. DNA of the CDR3: TGTGCCAGCTCACCAGTGGGCGCCCAATCGCCCCAGCATTTT.

This chain joins TRBV15 and TRBJ2-4, with 8 bases fitting TRBD2. The CDR3 covers 15 residues. With V trimmed by 3 bases and J by 6 bases, 7 bases remained unmatched. Germline CDR1 LNHNV, CDR2 YYDKDF (reference sequence). The CDR3 spells CATSSSGGALNIQYF. The CDR3 coding sequence is TGTGCCACCAGCAGTTCGGGGGGGGCCTTAAACATTCAGTACTTC. The entire variable domain, with the rest obtained from reference TRBV15 and TRBJ2-4, is as follows: DAMVIQNPRYQVTQFGKPVTLSCSQTLNHNVMYWYQQKSSQAPKLLFHYYDKDFNNEADTPDNFQSRRPNTSFCFLDIRSPGLGDTAMYLCATSSSGGALNIQYFGAGTRLSVL.

Only a few counts were recorded for this clone. The CDR3 DNA reads as TGTGCCAGCACGAGGCTAAATAGCAATCAGCCCCAGCATTTT. It encodes CASTRLNSNQPQHF. The genes are TRBV2 and TRBJ1-5, with no clear D. Trimming removed 7 bases from V and 0 bases from J, with 10 bases in between. Looked up from germline, CDR1 is SNHLY and CDR2 is FYNNEI. The CDR3 runs to 14 residues.

The chain has TRBV5-5 and TRBJ1-1; 9 bases map to TRBD1. Germline CDR1 reads SGHKS; CDR2 reads YYEKEE (reference sequence). The trim removed 0 bases at V and 4 bases at J, leaving 1 base unmatched. The CDR3 contains 14 residues. The CDR3 spells CASSLETGGTEAFF. The CDR3 nucleotides read TGTGCCAGCAGCTTGGAGACAGGGGGCACTGAAGCTTTCTTT.

The rearrangement links TRBV5-5 to TRBJ2-7; D is perhaps TRBD1 (5 bases). CDR3 length: 14 amino acids. The V and J ends lost 0 bases and 3 bases respectively, with 10 bases between them. In germline, CDR1 is SGHKS, CDR2 YYEKEE (reference sequence). CDR3 coding DNA: TGTGCCAGCAGCTTGGGACAGAAACTCTACGAGCAGTACTTC. Protein: CASSLGQKLYEQYF.

The V and J genes are TRBV5-1 and TRBJ1-1; D is possibly TRBD1 (5 bases). The length of the CDR3 is 13 residues. V was trimmed by 6 bases and J by 5 bases, leaving 14 bases between them. The germline CDR1 and CDR2 sequences are SGHRS and YFSETQ. CDR3 protein: CASMFREGTEAFF. CDR3 DNA: TGCGCCAGCATGTTCCGGGAGGGGACTGAAGCTTTCTTT.

The gene calls are TRBV7-9 and TRBJ2-1, with 12 bases fitting TRBD2. CDR3 length equals 17 residues. The V segment lost 2 bases and the J segment 6 bases; nucleotides outside the gene matches: 8. In germline, CDR1 is SEHNR, CDR2 FQNEAQ (reference sequence). The CDR3: CASSLFLAGGEVNEQFF. The CDR3 DNA sequence: TGTGCCAGCAGCTTATTTCTAGCGGGGGGGGAGGTCAATGAGCAGTTCTTC.